This entry concerns a single T cell receptor (beta chain). The V and J ends lost 5 bases and 1 base, in that order; junction bases with no gene match: 5. From germline, CDR1 is SGHNT and CDR2 YYREEE (reference sequence). The CDR3 runs to 14 residues. The method was immunoSEQ multiplex PCR; TCRdb's version includes in-frame clones alone and lacks a portion of them. The sample lists 20,000 to 25,000 clones, roughly 91% occurring once. The sample belongs to a study of T cell changes during pregnancy in multiple sclerosis. V and J are TRBV5-4 and TRBJ1-1; 7 nucleotides line up with TRBD1. The TCR originated in a female donor with multiple sclerosis, enrolled in a pregnancy study. The sample consisted of CD8+ T cells from peripheral blood mononuclear cells, taken in the first trimester of pregnancy. This CDR3 is CASRSGGRNTEAFF. CDR3 coding DNA: TGTGCCAGCAGATCAGGGGGAAGGAACACTGAAGCTTTCTTT. Complete variable domain (other parts from reference TRBV5-4 and TRBJ1-1): ETGVTQSPTHLIKTRGQQVTLRCSSQSGHNTVSWYQQALGQGPQFIFQYYREEENGRGNFPPRFSGLQFPNYSSELNVNALELDDSALYLCASRSGGRNTEAFFGQGTRLTVV.